Below are 9 T cell receptor beta chains sequenced from a single sample in a study of blood T cell repertoires in COVID-19. Method: immunoSEQ multiplex PCR; TCRdb's copy keeps in-frame clones and lacks some. The data show about 72,000 clones, roughly 85% seen once. The specimen was peripheral blood. The receptor source for this set is a man aged 30-40 years with acute or convalescent COVID-19.

The gene calls are TRBV29-1 and TRBJ1-2, with TRBD1 identical over 8 bases. Per germline, CDR1 SQVTM and CDR2 ANQGSEA. The CDR3 is 12 amino acids. Trimming took 6 bases from V and 13 from J; bases not matched to a gene: 13. CDR3 sequence reads: CSVRTGIGRATF. DNA for the CDR3: TGCAGCGTCAGGACAGGGATAGGACGGGCCACCTTC.

This chain uses TRBV10-3 with TRBJ1-5; D is unresolved. The CDR3 sequence is 14 residues long. The V and J ends lost 3 bases and 0 bases respectively, with 6 bases between them. Looked up from germline, CDR1 is ENHRY and CDR2 is SYGVKD. The CDR3 reads CAISDGSSNQPQHF. In DNA, the CDR3 is TGTGCCATCAGTGACGGGTCTAGCAATCAGCCCCAGCATTTT.

The V gene is TRBV5-1, the J gene TRBJ2-3; 12 positions agree with TRBD2. This CDR3 contains 15 residues. V trimming: 5 bases; J trimming: 2 bases; junction bases outside the gene matches: 3. CDR1 and CDR2 (germline): SGHRS, YFSETQ. This chain's CDR3 is CASRTSGSFTDTQYF. In DNA form, the CDR3 reads TGCGCCAGCAGGACTAGCGGGAGTTTCACAGATACGCAGTATTTT.

V gene TRBV4-3 combines with J gene TRBJ2-2; D might be TRBD2 (5 bases). Between the trimmed V and J ends, which lost 0 bases and 2 bases, there was a span of 10 bases. The CDR3 loop spans 16 amino acids. Germline V gives CDR1 LGHNA, CDR2 YSLEER. Here the CDR3 DNA reads TGCGCCAGCAGCCAAGATCCGAGCGGAAACACCGGGGAGCTGTTTTTT. Protein product: CASSQDPSGNTGELFF.

The DNA of the CDR3 is TGTGCCAGCAGTCCCAGGGGCCTTAATGAAAAACTGTTTTTT. Protein: CASSPRGLNEKLFF. This chain connects TRBV28 to TRBJ1-4; weak D call: TRBD1 (6 bases). V was trimmed by 5 bases and J by 4 bases, leaving 11 bases between them. From germline, CDR1 is MDHEN and CDR2 SYDVKM. The CDR3 runs to 14 residues.

This CDR3 reads CASSQESQGTEAFF. The CDR3 DNA is TGCGCCAGCAGCCAGGAGAGTCAGGGGACTGAAGCTTTCTTT. V usage is TRBV4-3 and J usage is TRBJ1-1; a possible D gene is TRBD1 (6 bases). The CDR3 has 14 amino acids. V lost 3 bases and J lost 5, with 13 bases in between. CDR1 is LGHNA and CDR2 is YSLEER in the germline V gene.

Here the CDR3 DNA reads TGTGCCAGTAGTATGGGCCGACAGACCACTGAAGCTTTCTTT. Translated, it gives CASSMGRQTTEAFF. The chain combines TRBV19 with TRBJ1-1; weak D call: TRBD1 (5 bases). V lost 3 bases and J 4 bases, leaving 12 bases between the germline ends. This CDR3 spans 14 amino acids. The V gene's germline CDR1 is LNHDA and CDR2 SQIVND (reference sequence).

The J gene is TRBJ1-4, the V gene TRBV5-1; possible D gene TRBD1, 6 bases. Between the trimmed V and J ends, which lost 4 bases and 3 bases, there was a span of 16 bases. This CDR3 comprises 16 residues. The germline CDR1 and CDR2 sequences are SGHRS and YFSETQ. CDR3 bases: TGCGCCAGCAGCCCAAATGCAGGACAGCCTAATGAAAAACTGTTTTTT. Protein: CASSPNAGQPNEKLFF. Looking up the rest from reference TRBV5-1 and TRBJ1-4 gives the full variable domain: KAGVTQTPRYLIKTRGQQVTLSCSPISGHRSVSWYQQTPGQGLQFLFEYFSETQRNKGNFPGRFSGRQFSNSRSEMNVSTLELGDSALYLCASSPNAGQPNEKLFFGSGTQLSVL.

This chain connects TRBV25-1 to TRBJ1-1; D gene uncertain. The CDR3 extends over 13 amino acids. The V end was cut by 10 bases, the J end by 5 bases, with 17 bases between. Germline V gives CDR1 MGHDK, CDR2 SYGVNS. The CDR3 sequence is CATQLSGSTEAFF. CDR3 bases: TGTGCCACGCAATTGAGCGGGTCGACTGAAGCTTTCTTT.